These 7 T cell receptor beta chains originate from one sample sequenced in a study of blood T cell repertoires in COVID-19. TCRdb's table, derived via immunoSEQ multiplex PCR, lists solely in-frame clones and lacks some. In the table there are roughly 90,000 clones, around nine tenths of which are singletons. The sequencing input was peripheral blood. The receptors stem from a man aged 35 to 55 with acute or convalescent COVID-19.

This chain connects TRBV7-8 to TRBJ1-1, with unresolved D. Germline V CDR1 and CDR2: SGHVS, FQNEAQ. V lost 5 bases, J lost 5 bases, and 9 bases lay in between. The CDR3 is made up of 12 amino acids. The CDR3, as DNA: TGTGCCAGCAGCCAGGCGGTAACTGAAGCTTTCTTT. Amino acid sequence: CASSQAVTEAFF. Supplemented by reference TRBV7-8 and TRBJ1-1, the full variable domain reads GAGVSQSPRYKVAKRGQDVALRCDPISGHVSLFWYQQALGQGPEFLTYFQNEAQLDKSGLPSDRFFAERPEGSVSTLKIQRTQQEDSAVYLCASSQAVTEAFFGQGTRLTVV.

This rearrangement joins TRBV6-6 to TRBJ2-3; TRBD2 matches 8 bases. The CDR3 is made up of 13 amino acids. V gave up 5 bases and J gave up 13 bases; unmatched junction bases: 11. Per the germline V gene, CDR1 is MNHNY and CDR2 is SVGAGI (reference sequence). The CDR3 DNA reads as TGTGCCAGCAGTACAGGACGGGAGGGTTCAGAGTATTTT. Translation: CASSTGREGSEYF.

This chain uses TRBV7-3 with TRBJ2-7; D perhaps matches TRBD1 (5 bases). The ends were cut back, 5 bases at V and 3 bases at J, with 14 bases in the middle. Germline-derived CDR1 and CDR2 are SGHTA and FQGTGA. This CDR3 is 14 amino acids long. The CDR3 coding sequence is TGTGCCAGCAGCATGGGGCAGGGCTACTACGAGCAGTACTTC. This encodes CASSMGQGYYEQYF.

This chain connects TRBV29-1 to TRBJ1-1; 7 positions agree with TRBD1. CDR3 length: 11 amino acids. Germline values: CDR1 SQVTM, CDR2 ANQGSEA. J gave up 5 bases and V 6 bases, and 3 bases lay outside the gene matches. DNA for the CDR3: TGCAGCGTCGCACAGGGGACTGAAGCTTTCTTT. Protein sequence: CSVAQGTEAFF.

The V gene is TRBV6-2 or TRBV6-3, the J gene TRBJ2-1; the match to TRBD2 covers 14 bases. CDR1 and CDR2 from the germline V gene are MNHEY and SVGEGT. The CDR3 extends over 17 amino acids. J gave up 5 bases and V 3 bases, and 6 bases lay outside the gene matches. The CDR3 loop reads CASSYSLGLAGDNEQFF. The CDR3 DNA sequence: TGTGCCAGCAGTTATTCTTTGGGACTAGCGGGGGACAATGAGCAGTTCTTC.

This chain links TRBV24-1 with TRBJ2-1, with 7 bases aligning to TRBD1. The CDR3 runs to 16 residues. The germline V gene has CDR1 KGHDR and CDR2 SFDVKD. J gave up 2 bases and V 3 bases, and 6 bases lay outside the gene matches. This CDR3 is CATSDADRVPYNEQFF. DNA of the CDR3: TGTGCCACCAGTGATGCTGACAGGGTCCCCTACAATGAGCAGTTCTTC.

This clone was seen a few times. The chain has TRBV6-5 and TRBJ1-5, with D perhaps TRBD1 (6 bases). V was trimmed by 8 bases and J by 1 base, leaving 12 bases between them. From germline, CDR1 is MNHEY and CDR2 SVGAGI. The CDR3 length is 14 residues. CDR3 sequence (DNA): TGTGCCAGCGGGGGCAGGATAAGCAATCAGCCCCAGCATTTT. It translates to CASGGRISNQPQHF.